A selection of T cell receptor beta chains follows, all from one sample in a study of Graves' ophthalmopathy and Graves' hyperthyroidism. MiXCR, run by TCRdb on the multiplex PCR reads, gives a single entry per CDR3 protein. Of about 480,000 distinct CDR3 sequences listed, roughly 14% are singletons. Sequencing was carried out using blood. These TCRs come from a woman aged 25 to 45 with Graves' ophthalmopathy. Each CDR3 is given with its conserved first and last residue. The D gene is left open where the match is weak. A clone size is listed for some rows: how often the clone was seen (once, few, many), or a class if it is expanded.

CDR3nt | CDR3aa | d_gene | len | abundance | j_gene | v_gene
TGTGCCAGCAGTGGGTCAGGCGAAGCTTTCTTT | CASSGSGEAFF | . | 11 | . | TRBJ1-1 | TRBV28
TGTGCCAGCTCCGGGGGGCCGAGCTATGGCTACACCTTC | CASSGGPSYGYTF | . | 13 | many | TRBJ1-2 | TRBV12-3/TRBV12-4
TGTGCCAGCAGCCAAGCGGGAGGGCTGTCCTACGAGCAGTACTTC | CASSQAGGLSYEQYF | TRBD2 | 15 | many | TRBJ2-7 | TRBV12-3/TRBV12-4
TGTGCCAGTACGGAGGGGGCTCGGGAGCAGTACTTC | CASTEGAREQYF | . | 12 | many | TRBJ2-7 | TRBV12-3/TRBV12-4
TGTGCCAGCAGCCTAGGGCCCGGCGGATCCTACGAGCAGTACTTC | CASSLGPGGSYEQYF | . | 15 | few | TRBJ2-7 | TRBV7-9
TGTGCCACCAGTGGTGCAGGGTATAGCGAGCAGTACTTC | CATSGAGYSEQYF | . | 13 | many | TRBJ2-7 | TRBV24-1
TGTGCCAGCAAGACAGTCTATAGCAATCAGCCCCAGCATTTT | CASKTVYSNQPQHF | . | 14 | few | TRBJ1-5 | TRBV6-1
TGTGCCAGCAAGACGGACGGCTACCACTATGGCTACACCTTC | CASKTDGYHYGYTF | . | 14 | many | TRBJ1-2 | TRBV6-1
TGCGCCAGCAGCCCCTGGGGGTCCAACTATGGCTACACCTTC | CASSPWGSNYGYTF | . | 14 | many | TRBJ1-2 | TRBV5-1
TGTGCCAGCAGCCAGGGGGGACAGGGTCGTCGTGGCTACACCTTC | CASSQGGQGRRGYTF | TRBD1 | 15 | many | TRBJ1-2 | TRBV7-2
TGCAGCGTTGCGCCGGGCGCGAGGTCCACTGAAGCTTTCTTT | CSVAPGARSTEAFF | . | 14 | many | TRBJ1-1 | TRBV29-1
TGCAGTGCCCGGACAGGGGAGGTTTCACCCCTCCACTTT | CSARTGEVSPLHF | TRBD1 | 13 | many | TRBJ1-6 | TRBV20-1
TGTGCCAGCAACCGGGGGATCAATTCACCCCTCCACTTT | CASNRGINSPLHF | . | 13 | few | TRBJ1-6 | TRBV2
TGTGCCAGCAGCTTGGGAGGTTACACCGGGGAGCTGTTTTTT | CASSLGGYTGELFF | . | 14 | many | TRBJ2-2 | TRBV7-2
TGTGCCAGCAGCCTGTACGGGGGGTTTGGCTCTGGAAACACCATATATTTT | CASSLYGGFGSGNTIYF | . | 17 | many | TRBJ1-3 | TRBV7-3